This TCR beta chain is from a study of blood T cells in healthy people across ages. PCR was performed a second time for about 7 to 12 cycles using a sample-barcoded 5' primer and a J-beta primer mix. Each CDR3 protein gets one entry after TCRdb re-called the 5' RACE reads with MiXCR. The table records roughly 1.9 million distinct CDR3 sequences, about 39% of them present only once. The CDR3 totals 13 residues. CDR1 SGHVS and CDR2 FNYEAQ come from the germline V gene. V shed 4 bases and J shed 5 bases, with 11 bases lying between them. This clonotype has a handful of counts. Sequencing used blood. The chain employs TRBV7-6 and TRBJ2-5; D unclear. This TCR was sampled from a human donor in good health. CDR3 nucleotide sequence: TGTGCCAGCAGCTCCTTACTTGCTGAGACCCAGTACTTC. Translating it yields CASSSLLAETQYF.